The 12 T cell receptor beta chains below all came from one sample that was sequenced in a study of PD-1 blockade in classical Hodgkin lymphoma. Time point described: cycle 4 day 1 (C4D1), after more than five weeks of nivolumab. Every patient experienced relapse after autologous stem cell transplantation, and brentuximab vedotin exposure varied. Generated by immunoSEQ multiplex PCR, the TCRdb table keeps only in-frame clones and is missing some. The table has roughly 100,000 clones, around 80% seen once. The source was peripheral blood mononuclear cells (PBMCs), collected before the fourth cycle of nivolumab. These receptors all come from a human donor with classical Hodgkin lymphoma.

This clone was recorded only once. The genes are TRBV19 and TRBJ1-4; D ambiguous. Trimming removed 6 bases from V and 5 bases from J, with 10 bases in between. The CDR3 is made up of 13 amino acids. CDR1 LNHDA and CDR2 SQIVND come from the germline V gene (reference sequence). The CDR3 DNA follows: TGTGCCAGTAGCCAAGGGTCGAATGAAAAACTGTTTTTT. The encoded protein is CASSQGSNEKLFF.

The V gene is TRBV18, the J gene TRBJ1-2, with TRBD1 as a possible D gene (5 bases). Germline V gene data show CDR1 as KGHSH and CDR2 as LQKENI. Between the trimmed V and J ends, which lost 1 base and 3 bases, there was a span of 12 bases. This CDR3 contains 15 residues. CDR3 sequence (DNA): TGTGCCAGCTCACCACAGGAAGGGACTGACTATGGCTACACCTTC. Protein: CASSPQEGTDYGYTF.

The chain carries TRBV5-1 and TRBJ2-1; 13 bases align to TRBD2. Germline V gene sequence: CDR1 SGHRS, CDR2 YFSETQ. CDR3 length equals 18 residues. V trimming: 0 bases; J trimming: 1 base; junction bases outside the gene matches: 4. Here the CDR3 reads CASSLAGLAGDSYNEQFF. The DNA for the CDR3 is TGCGCCAGCAGCTTGGCCGGACTAGCGGGGGATTCCTACAATGAGCAGTTCTTC.

J is TRBJ2-3 and V is TRBV2; TRBD1 agrees at 7 bases. The CDR3 has 15 amino acids. J lost 0 bases, V lost 2 bases, and 2 bases had no gene match. Germline V lookup: CDR1 SNHLY, CDR2 FYNNEI. CDR3 amino acids: CASSEYRGSTDTQYF. The CDR3 DNA reads as TGTGCCAGCAGTGAATACAGGGGTAGCACAGATACGCAGTATTTT.

V usage is TRBV5-8 and J usage is TRBJ1-4, with 10 bases identical to TRBD1. V was clipped by 0 bases and J by 6 bases; unmatched bases: 5. Germline-derived CDR1 and CDR2 are SGHTS and YDEGEE. There are 16 residues in the CDR3. This CDR3 is CASSLGDRGLYEKLFF. The CDR3 nucleotides are TGTGCCAGCAGCTTGGGAGACAGGGGGCTTTATGAAAAACTGTTTTTT.

The chain is built from TRBV19 and TRBJ2-7; 13 positions match TRBD2. With 1 base clipped from V and 1 base from J, the junction kept 4 bases outside the gene matches. The CDR3 extends over 17 amino acids. CDR1 and CDR2 from the germline V gene are LNHDA and SQIVND (reference sequence). The CDR3 DNA reads as TGTGCCAGTAGTATAGGCGGACTAGCGGGAGATTCCTACGAGCAGTACTTC. Translating it yields CASSIGGLAGDSYEQYF.

The J gene is TRBJ2-7, the V gene TRBV9; D gene uncertain. The germline V gene has CDR1 SGDLS and CDR2 YYNGEE. V gave up 0 bases and J gave up 6 bases, with 10 bases separating them. The CDR3 is 13 amino acids. This CDR3 reads CASSVERWTEQYF. The DNA for the CDR3 is TGTGCCAGCAGCGTAGAGCGCTGGACCGAGCAGTACTTC.

This clone has just one count. This rearrangement joins TRBV30 to TRBJ2-5, with a tentative D call TRBD1 (6 bases). CDR3 length: 13 amino acids. Trimming cost V 3 bases and J 5 bases, with 13 bases left between them. CDR1 and CDR2 (germline): GTSNPN, SVGIG (reference sequence). The DNA for the CDR3 is TGTGCCTGGAGGGGGGCAGGGTTTGAGACCCAGTACTTC. This sequence encodes CAWRGAGFETQYF.

This chain connects TRBV19 to TRBJ1-1; a possible D gene is TRBD1 (6 bases). V was cut by 3 bases and J by 2 bases, with 13 bases left in between. From germline, CDR1 is LNHDA and CDR2 SQIVND (reference sequence). This CDR3 comprises 15 residues. The CDR3 sequence is CASSIQTGLNTEAFF. CDR3 coding DNA: TGTGCCAGTAGTATCCAGACAGGACTAAACACTGAAGCTTTCTTT.

The CDR3 sequence: CASSLIPAGEAIVSYEQYF. CDR3 nucleotide sequence: TGTGCCAGCAGCTTAATCCCGGCAGGGGAGGCTATCGTCTCCTACGAGCAGTACTTC. The V and J genes are TRBV7-6 and TRBJ2-7; the D call may be TRBD1 or TRBD2 (6 bases each). V was clipped by 2 bases and J by 0 bases, with 23 bases between them. Germline V gene lookup returns CDR1 SGHVS and CDR2 FNYEAQ. This CDR3 region has 19 residues.

The genes are TRBV5-1 and TRBJ2-1; no firm D call. The CDR3 is 14 residues long. V lost 2 bases to trimming and J lost 8 bases, with 14 bases between them. Germline V gene lookup returns CDR1 SGHRS and CDR2 YFSETQ. CDR3 sequence reads: CASSFSLRLDEQFF. CDR3 bases: TGCGCCAGCAGCTTTAGCCTGAGGCTTGATGAGCAGTTCTTC.

The V call is TRBV4-2, the J call TRBJ2-1; possible D gene TRBD1, 6 bases. Trimming cost V 0 bases and J 3 bases, with 12 bases left between them. Germline V gene sequence: CDR1 LGHNA, CDR2 YNFKEQ. There are 16 residues in the CDR3. CDR3 nucleotides: TGTGCCAGCAGCCAAGATAACAGGGCCCACTACAATGAGCAGTTCTTC. Its translation: CASSQDNRAHYNEQFF.